This paragraph reports one T cell receptor (beta chain). The antigen is unknown. The data are from a study of chemoradiotherapy in HPV16-positive cancers. Whole-study results and caveats: HPV-responsive T-cell expansion during chemoradiotherapy was linked to improved recurrence-free survival in HPV16-positive patients. Candidate HPV-specific clones and E7-related TCR motifs grew in tumor during treatment.

Sequenced by immunoSEQ multiplex PCR; TCRdb stores in-frame clones only, minus some. The sample has some 10,000 clones; about 89% are singletons. The source material was blood, sampled from a patient who underwent chemoradiotherapy. This clonotype was obtained from a human donor with HPV-associated anogenital cancer.

In nucleotides, the CDR3 is TGTGCCAGCAGCTTCAAAACAAATCCGGGACAAACTAACTATGGCTACACCTTC. Translating it yields CASSFKTNPGQTNYGYTF. The chain uses TRBV11-2 and TRBJ1-2, with D perhaps matching TRBD1 (6 bases). The CDR3 runs 18 residues. Trimming cost V 3 bases and J 0 bases, with 20 bases left between them. CDR1 and CDR2 from the germline V gene are SGHAT and FQNNGV.